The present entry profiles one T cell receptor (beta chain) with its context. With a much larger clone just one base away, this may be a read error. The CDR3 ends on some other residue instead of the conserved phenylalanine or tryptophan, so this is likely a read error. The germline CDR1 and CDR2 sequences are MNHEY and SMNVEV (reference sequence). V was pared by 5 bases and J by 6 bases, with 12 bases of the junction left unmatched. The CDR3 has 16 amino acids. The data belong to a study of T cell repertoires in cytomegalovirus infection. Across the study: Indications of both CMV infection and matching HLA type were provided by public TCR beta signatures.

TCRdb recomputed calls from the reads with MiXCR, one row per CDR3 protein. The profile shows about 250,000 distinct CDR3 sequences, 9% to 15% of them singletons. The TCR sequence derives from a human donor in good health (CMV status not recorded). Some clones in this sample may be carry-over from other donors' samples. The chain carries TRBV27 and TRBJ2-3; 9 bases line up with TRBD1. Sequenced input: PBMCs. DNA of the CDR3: TGTGCCAGCAGTGGAACCCGGGACAGGGAAGATGATACGCAGTATGTT. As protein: CASSGTRDREDDTQYV.